The clone carrying this TCR beta chain was counted between two and nine times. Its antigen is unidentified. From germline, CDR1 is SQVTM and CDR2 ANQGSEA. V dropped 1 base and J dropped 6 bases, with 6 bases sitting between them. The CDR3 is 11 residues long. 60 Vbeta and 13 Jbeta primers were used in PCR. Assay used: immunoSEQ multiplex PCR; TCRdb lists only in-frame clones, some missing. The sample carries 110,000 or so clones, roughly 13% recorded once. Each donor was healthy, and each was a bone marrow donor. The entry originates in a study of cytomegalovirus exposure and HLA in healthy donors. Study-wide results and caveats: Cytomegalovirus status was reportedly diagnosed by the classifier with high sensitivity and specificity. Later findings reportedly placed an Asian-associated ancestry cluster below the approximately 620-donor mean for N-insertions.

The sample comprised PBMCs. This receptor was obtained from a man in his forties in good health and CMV-seropositive. The chain employs TRBV29-1 and TRBJ1-2; the D gene is possibly TRBD1 (5 bases). CDR3 residues: CSVEARDGYTF. As DNA, the CDR3 is TGCAGCGTTGAAGCCAGGGATGGCTACACCTTC.